A single T cell receptor (beta chain) is shown here with its context. No antigen is known for it. Each CDR3 protein is one row after TCRdb ran MiXCR on the 5' RACE reads. This sample has 20,000 to 25,000 distinct CDR3 sequences; 8.8% occur once, and the top ten carry over 7%. These data belong to a study of spatial heterogeneity in lung cancer. The CDR3 runs 17 residues. The V segment lost 2 bases and the J segment 6 bases; nucleotides outside the gene matches: 8. Germline V lookup: CDR1 LNHDA, CDR2 SQIVND (reference sequence). Time point indicated: sample taken at primary tumor resection. Whole RNA came from tumor, nontumor lung or frozen PBMC and was sequenced without being sorted. General study points: For expanded intratumoral alpha and beta TCRs, counts tracked tumor mutation counts.

J is TRBJ2-4 and V is TRBV19; 12 bases fit TRBD2. The specimen comprised lung tumor tissue, sampled at surgery. This TCR was recovered from a male donor with early-stage non-small cell lung cancer. The CDR3 loop is CASSIIRTSGTLNIQYF. CDR3 coding DNA: TGTGCCAGTAGTATAATCAGGACTAGCGGGACACTAAACATTCAGTACTTC. Supplemented by reference TRBV19 and TRBJ2-4, the full variable domain reads DGGITQSPKYLFRKEGQNVTLSCEQNLNHDAMYWYRQDPGQGLRLIYYSQIVNDFQKGDIAEGYSVSREKKESFPLTVTSAQKNPTAFYLCASSIIRTSGTLNIQYFGAGTRLSVL.